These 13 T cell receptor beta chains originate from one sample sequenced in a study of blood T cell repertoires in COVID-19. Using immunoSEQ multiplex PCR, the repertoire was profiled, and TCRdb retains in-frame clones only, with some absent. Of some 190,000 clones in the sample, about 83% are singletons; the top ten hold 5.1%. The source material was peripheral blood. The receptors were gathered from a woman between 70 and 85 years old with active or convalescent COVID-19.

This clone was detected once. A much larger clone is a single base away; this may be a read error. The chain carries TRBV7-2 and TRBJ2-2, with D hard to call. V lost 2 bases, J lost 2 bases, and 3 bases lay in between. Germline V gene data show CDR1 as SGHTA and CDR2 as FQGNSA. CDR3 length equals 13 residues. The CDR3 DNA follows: TGTGCCAGCAGCTTAATAAACACCGGGGAGCTGTTTTTT. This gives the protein CASSLINTGELFF.

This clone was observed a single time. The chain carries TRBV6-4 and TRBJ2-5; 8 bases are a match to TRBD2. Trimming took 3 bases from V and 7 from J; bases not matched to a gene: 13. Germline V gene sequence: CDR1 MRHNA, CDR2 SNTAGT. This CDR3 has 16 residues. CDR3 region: CASSEEGSGDSGTQYF. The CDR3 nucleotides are TGTGCCAGCAGTGAGGAAGGTAGCGGGGATTCAGGGACCCAGTACTTC.

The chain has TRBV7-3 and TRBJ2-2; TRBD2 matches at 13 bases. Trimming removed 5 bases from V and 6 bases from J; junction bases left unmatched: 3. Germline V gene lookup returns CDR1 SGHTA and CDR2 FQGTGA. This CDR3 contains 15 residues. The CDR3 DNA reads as TGTGCCAGCAGCCCGGGACTAGCGGGACCCGGGGAGCTGTTTTTT. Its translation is CASSPGLAGPGELFF. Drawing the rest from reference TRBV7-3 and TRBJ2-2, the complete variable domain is GAGVSQTPSNKVTEKGKYVELRCDPISGHTALYWYRQSLGQGPEFLIYFQGTGAADDSGLPNDRFFAVRPEGSVSTLKIQRTERGDSAVYLCASSPGLAGPGELFFGEGSRLTVL.

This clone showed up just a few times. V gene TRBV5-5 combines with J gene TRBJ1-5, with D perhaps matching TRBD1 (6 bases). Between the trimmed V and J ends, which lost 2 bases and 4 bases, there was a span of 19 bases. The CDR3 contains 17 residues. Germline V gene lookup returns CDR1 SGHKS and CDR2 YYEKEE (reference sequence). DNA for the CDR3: TGTGCCAGCAGCTTATACGACCTGGGGACACTTAATCAGCCCCAGCATTTT. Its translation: CASSLYDLGTLNQPQHF. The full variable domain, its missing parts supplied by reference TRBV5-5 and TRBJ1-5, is DAGVTQSPTHLIKTRGQQVTLRCSPISGHKSVSWYQQVLGQGPQFIFQYYEKEERGRGNFPDRFSARQFPNYSSELNVNALLLGDSALYLCASSLYDLGTLNQPQHFGDGTRLSIL.

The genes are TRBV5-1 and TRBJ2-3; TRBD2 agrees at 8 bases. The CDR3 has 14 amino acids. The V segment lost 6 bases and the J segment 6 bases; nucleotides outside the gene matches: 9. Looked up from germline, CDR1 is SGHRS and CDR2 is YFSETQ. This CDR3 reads CASTSSGPSDTQYF. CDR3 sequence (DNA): TGCGCCAGCACATCTAGCGGGCCTTCCGATACGCAGTATTTT.

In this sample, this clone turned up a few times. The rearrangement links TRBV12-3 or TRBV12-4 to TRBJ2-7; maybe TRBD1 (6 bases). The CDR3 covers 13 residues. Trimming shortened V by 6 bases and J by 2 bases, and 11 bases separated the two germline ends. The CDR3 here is CASRQTGAYEQYF. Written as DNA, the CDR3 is TGTGCCAGCAGGCAGACAGGAGCCTACGAGCAGTACTTC.

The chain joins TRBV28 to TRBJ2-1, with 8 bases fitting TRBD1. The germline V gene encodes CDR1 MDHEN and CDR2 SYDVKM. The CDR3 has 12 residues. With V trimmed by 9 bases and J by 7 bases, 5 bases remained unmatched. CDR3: CASSDRVNEQFF. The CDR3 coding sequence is TGTGCCAGTTCGGACAGGGTAAATGAGCAGTTCTTC.

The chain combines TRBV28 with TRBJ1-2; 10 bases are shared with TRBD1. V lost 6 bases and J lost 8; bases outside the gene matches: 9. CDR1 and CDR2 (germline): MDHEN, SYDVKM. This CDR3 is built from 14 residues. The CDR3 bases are TGTGCCAGCAGGCAGACAGGGGGCGCAAAGGGCTACACCTTC. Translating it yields CASRQTGGAKGYTF.

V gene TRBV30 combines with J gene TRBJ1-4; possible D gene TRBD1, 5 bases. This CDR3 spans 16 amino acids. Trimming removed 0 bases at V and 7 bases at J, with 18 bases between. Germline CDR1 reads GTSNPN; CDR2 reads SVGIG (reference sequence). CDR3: CAWSVGLLRRGEKLFF. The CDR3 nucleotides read TGTGCCTGGAGTGTGGGGTTGCTTCGGAGGGGTGAAAAACTGTTTTTT.

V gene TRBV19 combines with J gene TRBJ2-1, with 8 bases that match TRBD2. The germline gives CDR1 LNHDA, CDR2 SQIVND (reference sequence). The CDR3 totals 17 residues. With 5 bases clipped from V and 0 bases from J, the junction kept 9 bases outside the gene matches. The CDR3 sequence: CASSPTSGGSSYNEQFF. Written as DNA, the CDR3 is TGTGCCAGTAGTCCAACTAGCGGCGGAAGCTCCTACAATGAGCAGTTCTTC.

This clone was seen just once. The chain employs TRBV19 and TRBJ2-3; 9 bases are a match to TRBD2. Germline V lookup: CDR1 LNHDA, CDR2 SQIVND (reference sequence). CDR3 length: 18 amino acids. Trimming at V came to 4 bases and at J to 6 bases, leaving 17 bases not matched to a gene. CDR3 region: CASSTRPKSGRFMDTQYF. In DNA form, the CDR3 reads TGTGCCAGTAGTACTCGCCCTAAGAGCGGGAGGTTCATGGATACGCAGTATTTT.

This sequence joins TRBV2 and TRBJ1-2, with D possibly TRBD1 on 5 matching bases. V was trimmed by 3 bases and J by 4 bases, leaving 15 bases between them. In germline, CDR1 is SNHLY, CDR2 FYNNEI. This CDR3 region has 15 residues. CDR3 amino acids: CASSDTTVGPYGYTF. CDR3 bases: TGTGCCAGCAGTGATACGACAGTGGGGCCCTATGGCTACACCTTC.

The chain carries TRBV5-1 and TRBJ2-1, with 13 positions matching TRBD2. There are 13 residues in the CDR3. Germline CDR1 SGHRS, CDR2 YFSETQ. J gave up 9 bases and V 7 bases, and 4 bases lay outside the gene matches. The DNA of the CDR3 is TGCGCCAGCGTACTAGCGGGAGGGATTGAGCAGTTCTTC. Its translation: CASVLAGGIEQFF.